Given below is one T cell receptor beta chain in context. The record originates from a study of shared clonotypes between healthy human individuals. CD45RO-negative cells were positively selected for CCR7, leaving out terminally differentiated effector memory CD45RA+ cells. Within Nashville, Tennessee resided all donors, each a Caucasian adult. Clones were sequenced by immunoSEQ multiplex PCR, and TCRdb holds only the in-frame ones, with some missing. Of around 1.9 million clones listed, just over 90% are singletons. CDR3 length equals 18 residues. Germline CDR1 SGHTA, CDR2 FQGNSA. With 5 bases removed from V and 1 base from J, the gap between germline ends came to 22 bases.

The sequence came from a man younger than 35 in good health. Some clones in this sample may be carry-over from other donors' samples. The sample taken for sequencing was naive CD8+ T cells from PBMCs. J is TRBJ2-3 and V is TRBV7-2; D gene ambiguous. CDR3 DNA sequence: TGTGCCAGCAGCGCTTACTTCTCTGGCGTCGGACGCACAGATACGCAGTATTTT. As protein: CASSAYFSGVGRTDTQYF.